These 31 T cell receptor beta chains were all obtained from the same sample, sequenced in a study of patients and donors after allogeneic stem cell transplantation. A single record per CDR3 protein comes from TCRdb applying MiXCR to the RT-PCR reads. This repertoire shows 70,000 to 85,000 distinct CDR3 sequences, 26% found once; its top ten account for around 27%. The sequenced material came from blood, either unsorted or a sorted T cell fraction (not recorded which). These receptors were taken from a human donor who was either an allogeneic HSCT recipient or a stem cell or donor lymphocyte infusion donor (not recorded which). It is not recorded whose cells these are; they may come from a transplant donor.

This chain connects TRBV6-5 to TRBJ1-2; 7 nucleotides match TRBD1. CDR1 is MNHEY and CDR2 is SVGAGI in the germline V gene. V lost 5 bases to trimming and J lost 4 bases; unmatched junction nucleotides: 7. CDR3 length: 14 residues. CDR3 region: CASSHSGTAYGYTF. CDR3 DNA: TGTGCCAGCAGTCACAGTGGGACAGCCTATGGCTACACCTTC.

This clonotype occurred a few times. V gene TRBV20-1 combines with J gene TRBJ2-7; D not certain. Germline assignment: CDR1 DFQATT and CDR2 SNEGSKA (reference sequence). V lost 3 bases, J lost 2 bases, and 8 bases lay in between. The CDR3 has 12 residues. The CDR3 sequence: CSASAQTYEQYF. CDR3 nucleotide sequence: TGCAGTGCTAGTGCCCAAACCTACGAGCAGTACTTC.

V and J are TRBV6-1 and TRBJ1-3; the match to TRBD1 covers 8 bases. The ends lost 3 bases at V and 4 bases at J; junction bases unmatched: 8. CDR1 MNHNS and CDR2 SASEGT come from the germline V gene. The length of the CDR3 is 16 residues. The CDR3 sequence: CASSDRTGTIGNTIYF. The CDR3 region has the DNA TGTGCCAGCAGTGATCGGACAGGGACGATCGGAAACACCATATATTTT.

This clonotype appeared a few times. The gene calls are TRBV27 and TRBJ1-2; D is possibly TRBD1 (5 bases). Trimming stripped 6 bases from V and 0 bases from J, with 14 bases between. Germline V gene sequence: CDR1 MNHEY, CDR2 SMNVEV (reference sequence). The CDR3 is 15 residues long. The CDR3 DNA follows: TGTGCCAGCAGCATATTTCCGGGGCCTAACTATGGCTACACCTTC. This encodes CASSIFPGPNYGYTF.

The chain employs TRBV20-1 and TRBJ1-2, with D possibly being TRBD1 (6 bases). Germline loops: CDR1 DFQATT, CDR2 SNEGSKA (reference sequence). This CDR3 has 15 residues. Trimming cost V 3 bases and J 4 bases, with 18 bases left between them. CDR3 amino acids: CSASPGTLDFYGYTF. Here the CDR3 DNA reads TGCAGTGCTAGCCCCGGGACATTGGACTTCTATGGCTACACCTTC.

V is TRBV20-1 and J is TRBJ1-1; tentative D call: TRBD1 (5 bases). V gave up 3 bases and J gave up 3 bases, with 11 bases separating them. CDR3 length: 13 amino acids. Germline CDR1 DFQATT, CDR2 SNEGSKA (reference sequence). The CDR3 DNA follows: TGCAGTGCTAGTAGGGGCATTTACACTGAAGCTTTCTTT. It codes for CSASRGIYTEAFF.

This clonotype was observed once. V and J are TRBV5-1 and TRBJ2-1; D is ambiguous. Germline CDR1 SGHRS, CDR2 YFSETQ. The CDR3 contains 14 residues. V shed 1 base and J shed 8 bases, with 13 bases lying between them. This chain's CDR3 is CASSLQVSNYEQFF. The CDR3 nucleotides read TGCGCCAGCAGCTTGCAGGTTAGCAACTATGAGCAGTTCTTC.

The chain recombines TRBV10-3 with TRBJ1-1, with TRBD1 as a possible D gene (5 bases). The V end was cut by 2 bases, the J end by 1 base, with 8 bases between. CDR3 length equals 14 residues. Germline CDR1 is ENHRY and CDR2 is SYGVKD. The CDR3 region is CAISEPRGNTEAFF. The CDR3 nucleotides read TGTGCCATCAGTGAGCCGAGGGGGAACACTGAAGCTTTCTTT.

This clonotype was detected ten times or more. The V call is TRBV11-2, the J call TRBJ2-3; D is undetermined. V dropped 5 bases and J dropped 2 bases, with 17 bases sitting between them. Germline loops: CDR1 SGHAT, CDR2 FQNNGV. The CDR3 loop spans 16 amino acids. The CDR3 bases are TGTGCCAGCAGCCGAGGAGTGGTTATTTACACAGATACGCAGTATTTT. It yields the protein CASSRGVVIYTDTQYF.

J is TRBJ2-1 and V is TRBV5-1, with 7 bases lining up with TRBD1. Germline V lookup: CDR1 SGHRS, CDR2 YFSETQ. The trim removed 2 bases at V and 0 bases at J, leaving 2 bases unmatched. The CDR3 is 15 amino acids. The CDR3: CASSLYRGSYNEQFF. Written as DNA, the CDR3 is TGCGCCAGCAGCTTATACAGGGGCTCCTACAATGAGCAGTTCTTC.

This clonotype appeared a few times. The chain is built from TRBV29-1 and TRBJ2-1, with TRBD1 identical over 8 bases. Losses at the gene ends were 6 bases for V and 4 bases for J; bases not matched to a gene: 8. The CDR3 extends over 14 amino acids. The germline V gene has CDR1 SQVTM and CDR2 ANQGSEA. The chain's CDR3 is CSVVTGDPYNEQFF. As DNA, the CDR3 is TGCAGCGTCGTGACAGGGGACCCGTACAATGAGCAGTTCTTC.

As concerns this clonotype: This may be a read error, as it is one base from a much larger clone. The CDR3 is CASRFRGLWGTEAFF. The CDR3 region has the DNA TGTGCCAGCAGGTTCAGGGGCCTTTGGGGCACTGAAGCTTTCTTT. This chain connects TRBV13 to TRBJ1-1; TRBD1 is a possible D gene (6 bases). Looked up from germline, CDR1 is PRHDT and CDR2 is FYEKMQ (reference sequence). Deletions cut 6 bases from V and 4 bases from J, with 18 bases between. The CDR3 is made up of 15 amino acids.

This clonotype was recorded at least ten times. The chain is built from TRBV4-3 and TRBJ1-1, with D unresolved. CDR1 LGHNA and CDR2 YSLEER come from the germline V gene. Trimming shortened V by 2 bases and J by 0 bases, and 4 bases separated the two germline ends. This CDR3 contains 13 residues. The CDR3 sequence is CASSQQMNTEAFF. The CDR3 region has the DNA TGCGCCAGCAGCCAACAGATGAACACTGAAGCTTTCTTT.

V is TRBV18 and J is TRBJ2-2; no reliable D call. Trimming removed 4 bases at V and 0 bases at J, with 9 bases between. Looked up from germline, CDR1 is KGHSH and CDR2 is LQKENI. CDR3 length equals 15 residues. DNA for the CDR3: TGTGCCAGCTCACGTTCGAGACCGAACACCGGGGAGCTGTTTTTT. It encodes CASSRSRPNTGELFF.

The chain uses TRBV4-3 and TRBJ2-1, with 7 bases aligning to TRBD2. The CDR3 is made up of 15 amino acids. The J segment lost 4 bases and the V segment lost 2 bases, leaving 5 bases of the junction unmatched. CDR1 is LGHNA, CDR2 YSLEER, per germline. The CDR3 coding sequence is TGCGCCAGCAGCCAATGGGGGGGACCTTACAATGAGCAGTTCTTC. Translated: CASSQWGGPYNEQFF.

This sequence joins TRBV4-1 and TRBJ1-6; possible D gene TRBD1, 5 bases. Between the trimmed V and J ends, which lost 3 bases and 9 bases, there was a span of 18 bases. Germline CDR1 is MGHRA and CDR2 is YSYEKL. CDR3 length: 16 amino acids. CDR3 protein: CASSQVGGDRSSPLHF. CDR3 DNA: TGCGCCAGCAGCCAGGTCGGGGGGGATAGAAGTTCACCCCTCCACTTT.

The genes are TRBV20-1 and TRBJ1-5; tentatively, D is TRBD1 (5 bases). Trimming removed 3 bases from V and 1 base from J, with 13 bases in between. CDR3 size: 15 residues. CDR1 and CDR2 from the germline V gene are DFQATT and SNEGSKA (reference sequence). Here the CDR3 reads CSASGTVNSNQPQHF. In DNA form, the CDR3 reads TGCAGTGCTAGCGGGACTGTTAACAGCAATCAGCCCCAGCATTTT.

This clonotype showed up just a few times. The CDR3 DNA follows: TGCGCCAGCAGCTGGGCAATCTACAGGGGAGGAACTGAAGCTTTCTTT. This codes for CASSWAIYRGGTEAFF. The rearrangement links TRBV5-1 to TRBJ1-1, with 7 nucleotides matching TRBD1. The germline gives CDR1 SGHRS, CDR2 YFSETQ. Unmatched junction bases numbered 13, after V lost 3 bases and J lost 5 bases. The CDR3 totals 16 residues.

This clonotype was detected only a few times. V usage is TRBV20-1 and J usage is TRBJ2-7; D is undetermined. V was clipped by 4 bases and J by 1 base, with 11 bases between them. Germline CDR1 reads DFQATT; CDR2 reads SNEGSKA (reference sequence). CDR3 size: 13 residues. The CDR3 DNA reads as TGCAGTGCTAAGCCGGGCCAGTCCTACGAGCAGTACTTC. The encoded protein is CSAKPGQSYEQYF.

V and J are TRBV2 and TRBJ1-1, with TRBD1 matching over 7 bases. This CDR3 comprises 15 residues. After removal of 8 bases from V and 1 base from J, the junction contained 10 bases not matched to a gene. Germline V gives CDR1 SNHLY, CDR2 FYNNEI. CDR3 nucleotides: TGTGCCAGCTCCTGGGACAGTGCCTCGAACACTGAAGCTTTCTTT. This codes for CASSWDSASNTEAFF.

This clonotype came up a few times. This chain joins TRBV5-1 and TRBJ1-5, with D possibly matching TRBD1 (5 bases). The V end lost 4 bases, the J end lost 7 bases, and 12 bases lay between the germline ends. Germline V gene sequence: CDR1 SGHRS, CDR2 YFSETQ. The CDR3 is 13 residues long. Here the CDR3 reads CASSLQGNQPQHF. DNA for the CDR3: TGCGCCAGCAGCCTCCAGGGTAACCAGCCCCAGCATTTT. The full variable domain, its missing parts supplied by reference TRBV5-1 and TRBJ1-5, is KAGVTQTPRYLIKTRGQQVTLSCSPISGHRSVSWYQQTPGQGLQFLFEYFSETQRNKGNFPGRFSGRQFSNSRSEMNVSTLELGDSALYLCASSLQGNQPQHFGDGTRLSIL.

This clonotype was seen only once. This sequence joins TRBV3-1 and TRBJ2-7; TRBD1 aligns across 8 bases. Per germline, CDR1 LGHDT and CDR2 YNNKEL (reference sequence). This CDR3 contains 15 residues. V lost 1 base, J lost 6 bases, and 8 bases stayed unmatched. CDR3 sequence (DNA): TGTGCCAGCAGCCAAGGTTGGACAGGGATTGGCGAGCAGTACTTC. Translation gives CASSQGWTGIGEQYF.

The chain uses TRBV29-1 and TRBJ2-5; D remains ambiguous. The germline CDR1 and CDR2 sequences are SQVTM and ANQGSEA. The CDR3 is 14 residues long. V was clipped by 1 base and J by 5 bases, with 14 bases between them. DNA of the CDR3: TGCAGCGTTGAAGTCACTACCCTCGGGGAGACCCAGTACTTC. Translated: CSVEVTTLGETQYF.

This clonotype was counted only a few times. The rearrangement joins TRBV5-1 to TRBJ2-3, with unresolved D. The CDR3 covers 13 residues. V was shortened by 2 bases and J by 4 bases, with 8 bases between the two germline ends. Per the germline V gene, CDR1 is SGHRS and CDR2 is YFSETQ. CDR3 nucleotide sequence: TGCGCCAGCAGCTTCGGTTTTTCAGATACGCAGTATTTT. It yields the protein CASSFGFSDTQYF.

This clonotype appeared many times. This rearrangement joins TRBV7-9 to TRBJ2-1, with D perhaps TRBD1 (6 bases). Germline CDR1 and CDR2: SEHNR and FQNEAQ (reference sequence). Trimming shortened V by 4 bases and J by 4 bases, and 8 bases separated the two germline ends. The CDR3 contains 13 residues. The CDR3 sequence: CASSWTEYNEQFF. Written as DNA, the CDR3 is TGTGCCAGCAGCTGGACAGAGTACAATGAGCAGTTCTTC. The whole variable domain, filled in from reference TRBV7-9 and TRBJ2-1, reads DTGVSQNPRHKITKRGQNVTFRCDPISEHNRLYWYRQTLGQGPEFLTYFQNEAQLEKSRLLSDRFSAERPKGSFSTLEIQRTEQGDSAMYLCASSWTEYNEQFFGPGTRLTVL.

The chain employs TRBV20-1 and TRBJ2-2; a weak D match, TRBD2 (6 bases). The V gene's germline CDR1 is DFQATT and CDR2 SNEGSKA (reference sequence). The V gene lost 0 bases and the J gene lost 1 base, with 12 bases spanning the gap. This CDR3 region has 16 residues. The CDR3 is CSARDWRGLNTGELFF. CDR3 DNA: TGCAGTGCTAGAGATTGGAGGGGCTTGAACACCGGGGAGCTGTTTTTT.

The CDR3 region has the DNA TGTGCCAGTAGTAAGATGGGACCAACTAATGAAAAACTGTTTTTT. It translates to CASSKMGPTNEKLFF. The chain links TRBV19 to TRBJ1-4, with a weak D call TRBD1 (5 bases). This CDR3 has 15 amino acids. V was clipped by 4 bases and J by 0 bases, with 9 bases between them. Germline-derived CDR1 and CDR2 are LNHDA and SQIVND (reference sequence).

The genes are TRBV11-2 and TRBJ1-2; D is uncertain. Germline V CDR1 and CDR2: SGHAT, FQNNGV. V was pared by 5 bases and J by 4 bases, with 20 bases between. CDR3 length: 16 residues. DNA of the CDR3: TGTGCCAGCAGCGTGTCCGGGCGTAAAAAGCCCTATGGCTACACCTTC. Protein product: CASSVSGRKKPYGYTF.

The table lists this clonotype with a few counts. The rearrangement joins TRBV6-6 to TRBJ1-2, with D uncertain. Trimming cost V 7 bases and J 8 bases, with 26 bases left between them. Germline V gene data show CDR1 as MNHNY and CDR2 as SVGAGI (reference sequence). This CDR3 region has 16 residues. The CDR3 bases are TGTGCCAGCACCCATTTCCTTTACAAGGGAATGGAGGGCTACACCTTC. It is translated as CASTHFLYKGMEGYTF.

This clonotype occurred a few times. J is TRBJ1-2 and V is TRBV7-9; D unclear. This CDR3 contains 16 residues. The V end was cut by 4 bases, the J end by 3 bases, with 18 bases between. CDR1 and CDR2 from the germline V gene are SEHNR and FQNEAQ (reference sequence). CDR3 sequence reads: CASSSFLLLNDYGYTF. The CDR3 bases are TGTGCCAGCAGCTCATTTTTACTTCTGAATGACTATGGCTACACCTTC.

This clonotype was detected only a few times. V and J are TRBV9 and TRBJ1-6; 7 bases fit TRBD1. From germline, CDR1 is SGDLS and CDR2 YYNGEE. J gave up 10 bases and V 4 bases, and 11 bases lay outside the gene matches. This CDR3 has 15 amino acids. The CDR3 nucleotides are TGTGCCAGCAGCCTTCGGACAGGATTGGGCTCACCCCTCCACTTT. This encodes CASSLRTGLGSPLHF.